Listed here is a single T cell receptor (beta chain). This sample is drawn from a study of T cell responses to AZD1222 COVID-19 vaccine. TCRdb's table, derived via immunoSEQ multiplex PCR, lists solely in-frame clones and lacks some. The table shows some 120,000 clones, with roughly 87% occurring only once. The V and J ends lost 1 base and 5 bases, in that order; junction bases with no gene match: 4. This CDR3 contains 16 residues. Germline V gene data show CDR1 as SGHTA and CDR2 as FQGNSA. The material sequenced was peripheral blood, taken 28 days after the second AZD1222 dose. The rearrangement uses TRBV7-2 and TRBJ2-1; TRBD2 matches at 11 bases. The TCR was taken from an adult who received the AZD1222 COVID-19 vaccine. The CDR3 DNA sequence: TGTGCCAGCAGCTTAGGCCTAGCGGGAGGCAACAATGAGCAGTTCTTC. It codes for CASSLGLAGGNNEQFF.